This TCR beta chain was identified in a study of Ad26.COV2.S vaccination and SARS-CoV-2 variants. Here immunoSEQ multiplex PCR was the method, and the copy in TCRdb shows in-frame clones only, minus some. Of approximately 480,000 clones in the sample, 87% were seen once. Treatment indicated: some 20 received Ad26.COV2.S at low or high dose, single or two shots; about five received placebo; per-sample allocation not given. Samples analyzed were those drawn on day 63 after the first vaccine or placebo injection. The receptor was derived from a person aged 18-60 years who received the Ad26.COV2.S COVID-19 vaccine or a placebo. This specimen was peripheral blood, taken in a trial of Ad26.COV2.S vaccine versus placebo.

The CDR3 spells CASSPLAGGTDTQYF. In nucleotides, the CDR3 is TGTGCCAGCTCACCACTGGCGGGAGGTACAGATACGCAGTATTTT. This chain connects TRBV18 to TRBJ2-3; 8 positions match TRBD2. The J segment lost 3 bases and the V segment lost 1 base, leaving 3 bases of the junction unmatched. CDR1 and CDR2 (germline): KGHSH, LQKENI. The CDR3 spans 15 residues.